What follows are 8 T cell receptor beta chains derived from one specimen sequenced in a study of shared clonotypes between healthy human individuals. Naive CD8 populations comprised CD45RO-negative cells positively selected for CCR7, excluding terminally differentiated effector memory CD45RA+ cells. Produced via immunoSEQ multiplex PCR; TCRdb's table is partial and in-frame only. The data hold about 2,100,000 clones, with 85% to 95% observed a single time. Source material: naive CD8+ T cells from PBMCs. Source of these receptors: a man aged 18 to 29 in good health. Some clones in this sample may be carry-over from other donors' samples.

The rearrangement joins TRBV4-3 to TRBJ1-2; the D gene is possibly TRBD1 (5 bases). The germline CDR1 and CDR2 sequences are LGHNA and YSLEER. The CDR3 contains 15 residues. V lost 3 bases and J 6 bases, leaving 17 bases between the germline ends. CDR3 sequence reads: CASSQDEGRVDGYTF. The DNA for the CDR3 is TGCGCCAGCAGCCAGGACGAGGGCAGGGTGGATGGCTACACCTTC.

Only a few counts were recorded for this clone. The chain uses TRBV11-2 and TRBJ1-1; D remains unclear. Trimming pared 7 bases from V and 10 bases from J, leaving 16 bases between. CDR1 is SGHAT and CDR2 is FQNNGV in the germline V gene. CDR3 length: 12 residues. CDR3 in DNA: TGTGCCAGCACGCCTGCGTGGGGAGTAGCTTTCTTT. Translation gives CASTPAWGVAFF.

The chain links TRBV5-1 to TRBJ2-7, with 12 bases lining up with TRBD2. Germline CDR1 reads SGHRS; CDR2 reads YFSETQ. CDR3 length equals 16 residues. V trimming: 1 base; J trimming: 4 bases; junction bases outside the gene matches: 6. DNA for the CDR3: TGCGCCAGCAGCTTGTTCCTAGCGGGAGGGCCATACGAGCAGTACTTC. As protein: CASSLFLAGGPYEQYF. The full variable domain, rest sourced from reference TRBV5-1 and TRBJ2-7, is KAGVTQTPRYLIKTRGQQVTLSCSPISGHRSVSWYQQTPGQGLQFLFEYFSETQRNKGNFPGRFSGRQFSNSRSEMNVSTLELGDSALYLCASSLFLAGGPYEQYFGPGTRLTVT.

The chain is built from TRBV27 and TRBJ2-3; D gene uncertain. V was cut by 6 bases and J by 8 bases, with 18 bases left in between. Looked up from germline, CDR1 is MNHEY and CDR2 is SMNVEV (reference sequence). The CDR3 consists of 14 residues. CDR3 coding DNA: TGTGCCAGCAGCCCCTCCGGACCGCCTTTTACGCAGTATTTT. Translation: CASSPSGPPFTQYF.

The chain joins TRBV14 to TRBJ2-7; no clear D. Germline CDR1 reads SGHDN; CDR2 reads FVKESK. Between the trimmed V and J ends, which lost 0 bases and 3 bases, there was a span of 12 bases. The CDR3 loop spans 15 amino acids. For the CDR3, the DNA is TGTGCCAGCAGCCAAGATCTCGGCAGAAACTACGAGCAGTACTTC. As protein: CASSQDLGRNYEQYF.

The chain joins TRBV6-6 to TRBJ2-7, with TRBD2 matching over 11 bases. CDR3 length: 14 residues. Germline V gives CDR1 MNHNY, CDR2 SVGAGI (reference sequence). The junction had 5 bases not matched to a gene; V was cut back by 5 bases and J by 5 bases. CDR3 in amino acids: CASSATSGINEQYF. CDR3 DNA sequence: TGTGCCAGCAGTGCGACTAGCGGGATCAACGAGCAGTACTTC.

The CDR3 loop is CASSLRTSGPNTGELFF. Here the CDR3 DNA reads TGTGCCAGCAGCTTACGGACTAGCGGGCCGAACACCGGGGAGCTGTTTTTT. V and J are TRBV9 and TRBJ2-2, with 11 bases fitting TRBD2. Unmatched junction bases numbered 5, after V lost 4 bases and J lost 0 bases. The length of the CDR3 is 17 residues. CDR1 is SGDLS, CDR2 YYNGEE, per germline.

V usage is TRBV10-2 and J usage is TRBJ2-7, with TRBD2 matching over 9 bases. Germline CDR1 and CDR2: WSHSY and SAAADI. J was trimmed by 0 bases and V by 6 bases; bases with no gene match: 9. CDR3 length: 16 amino acids. The CDR3 loop reads CASRGLAGSHSYEQYF. The CDR3, as DNA: TGCGCCAGCAGGGGGCTAGCGGGGTCCCACTCCTACGAGCAGTACTTC.